This entry lists 19 T cell receptor beta chains sequenced from one sample in a study of beta chain features in type 1 diabetes. Study-wide results and limits: Researchers report that Type 1 diabetes patients had moderately but significantly shorter TCRB CDR3s across all four CD4+ subsets.

Expressed TCRB transcripts got sequenced, as all isolated RNA was reverse transcribed. Sequencing used immunoSEQ multiplex PCR; TCRdb keeps in-frame clones, though not all of them. The table shows 300,000 or so clones, with approximately 15% occurring only once. For these TCRs, the target antigens are not known. The specimen sequenced was naive CD4+ T cells from blood. The receptors come from a woman younger than 35 with type 1 diabetes.

This rearrangement joins TRBV6-5 to TRBJ2-3; 7 bases align to TRBD2. Unmatched junction bases numbered 7, after V lost 3 bases and J lost 4 bases. The germline CDR1 and CDR2 sequences are MNHEY and SVGAGI. The CDR3 is 15 amino acids. The CDR3 loop is CASSYGGSRADTQYF. CDR3 coding DNA: TGTGCCAGCAGTTATGGCGGGAGTAGGGCAGATACGCAGTATTTT.

The gene calls are TRBV30 and TRBJ1-3, with D tentatively TRBD1 (6 bases). Germline V lookup: CDR1 GTSNPN, CDR2 SVGIG (reference sequence). CDR3 size: 14 residues. With 3 bases removed from V and 0 bases from J, the gap between germline ends came to 9 bases. The DNA for the CDR3 is TGTGCCTGGAGCCAGGGGCGCTCTGGAAACACCATATATTTT. It codes for CAWSQGRSGNTIYF.

This clone occurred many times. This chain joins TRBV29-1 and TRBJ2-5; D not certain. The CDR3 runs 11 residues. V was pared by 3 bases and J by 7 bases, with 9 bases between. Germline CDR1 and CDR2: SQVTM and ANQGSEA. The CDR3 spells CSVESDRTQYF. CDR3 in DNA: TGCAGCGTTGAGAGCGATAGGACCCAGTACTTC. The complete variable domain, with remaining parts taken from reference TRBV29-1 and TRBJ2-5, reads SAVISQKPSRDICQRGTSLTIQCQVDSQVTMMFWYRQQPGQSLTLIATANQGSEATYESGFVIDKFPISRPNLTFSTLTVSNMSPEDSSIYLCSVESDRTQYFGPGTRLLVL.

This clone was counted only a few times. J is TRBJ2-7 and V is TRBV2; D possibly corresponds to TRBD1 (6 bases). Per germline, CDR1 SNHLY and CDR2 FYNNEI. V lost 6 bases and J lost 3, with 15 bases in between. The CDR3 covers 14 residues. The CDR3 nucleotides read TGTGCCAGCAGCCAGATCGGACAGAACTACGAGCAGTACTTC. This gives the protein CASSQIGQNYEQYF.

The chain links TRBV19 to TRBJ1-5; 7 positions agree with TRBD1. The ends lost 7 bases at V and 5 bases at J; junction bases unmatched: 11. The CDR3 totals 15 residues. CDR1 is LNHDA, CDR2 SQIVND, per germline (reference sequence). The CDR3 reads CASIKTGRYDQPQHF. The CDR3 nucleotides are TGTGCCAGTATAAAGACAGGGCGGTATGATCAGCCCCAGCATTTT. Variable domain in full (rest from reference TRBV19 and TRBJ1-5): DGGITQSPKYLFRKEGQNVTLSCEQNLNHDAMYWYRQDPGQGLRLIYYSQIVNDFQKGDIAEGYSVSREKKESFPLTVTSAQKNPTAFYLCASIKTGRYDQPQHFGDGTRLSIL.

The chain carries TRBV5-4 and TRBJ2-4; 10 bases are shared with TRBD2. With 1 base clipped from V and 8 bases from J, the junction kept 3 bases outside the gene matches. This CDR3 has 14 amino acids. CDR1 is SGHNT, CDR2 YYREEE, per germline (reference sequence). CDR3 loop: CASSLTSGNDIQYF. The CDR3 nucleotides are TGTGCCAGCAGCTTGACTAGCGGGAATGACATTCAGTACTTC.

The rearrangement joins TRBV6-5 to TRBJ2-5, with 9 bases that match TRBD2. This CDR3 region has 15 residues. Trimming cost V 7 bases and J 5 bases; bases outside gene matches: 11. The germline CDR1 and CDR2 sequences are MNHEY and SVGAGI. In nucleotides, the CDR3 is TGTGCCAGCACCCGGCGTAGCGGGAGTAAGGAGACCCAGTACTTC. This sequence encodes CASTRRSGSKETQYF.

The chain combines TRBV18 with TRBJ2-3, with D possibly matching TRBD1 (5 bases). The CDR3 loop spans 16 amino acids. Germline values: CDR1 KGHSH, CDR2 LQKENI. Deletions cut 2 bases from V and 3 bases from J, with 15 bases between. The CDR3, as DNA: TGTGCCAGCTCACCATTTGCAGGGTGGAAGACAGATACGCAGTATTTT. This gives the protein CASSPFAGWKTDTQYF. Looking up the rest from reference TRBV18 and TRBJ2-3 gives the full variable domain: NAGVMQNPRHLVRRRGQEARLRCSPMKGHSHVYWYRQLPEEGLKFMVYLQKENIIDESGMPKERFSAEFPKEGPSILRIQQVVRGDSAAYFCASSPFAGWKTDTQYFGPGTRLTVL.

This clone was detected a few times. The CDR3 loop reads CASSYGWGRALETQYF. The DNA of the CDR3 is TGTGCCAGCAGTTACGGTTGGGGGAGGGCCCTGGAGACCCAGTACTTC. The chain has TRBV6-5 and TRBJ2-5; 7 nucleotides match TRBD2. The CDR3 contains 16 residues. Germline V gives CDR1 MNHEY, CDR2 SVGAGI. V was pared by 2 bases and J by 5 bases, with 11 bases of the junction left unmatched.

J is TRBJ2-1 and V is TRBV27, with TRBD2 matching 8 bases. Germline-derived CDR1 and CDR2 are MNHEY and SMNVEV (reference sequence). The trim removed 7 bases at V and 5 bases at J, leaving 16 bases unmatched. This CDR3 comprises 17 residues. CDR3 amino acids: CASNQGVSGMKDNEQFF. The CDR3 DNA follows: TGTGCCAGCAATCAAGGGGTTAGCGGGATGAAAGACAATGAGCAGTTCTTC.

This clone was recorded at least ten times. In the same sample, other DNA sequences code for this CDR3. This chain joins TRBV29-1 and TRBJ2-3; a weak D match, TRBD2 (6 bases). Germline V gene data show CDR1 as SQVTM and CDR2 as ANQGSEA. V was cut by 4 bases and J by 1 base, with 9 bases left in between. The CDR3 is made up of 13 amino acids. The CDR3 loop is CSVGGVGTDTQYF. The CDR3 DNA reads as TGCAGCGTTGGGGGGGTCGGCACAGATACGCAGTATTTT.

This chain links TRBV9 with TRBJ1-1; no clear D. CDR1 is SGDLS, CDR2 YYNGEE, per germline. The V gene lost 4 bases and the J gene lost 1 base, with 11 bases spanning the gap. This CDR3 spans 14 amino acids. CDR3 loop: CASSPTEGNTEAFF. As DNA, the CDR3 is TGTGCCAGCAGCCCGACCGAGGGGAACACTGAAGCTTTCTTT.

This clone was detected a few times. The chain combines TRBV5-6 with TRBJ2-7; 8 bases match TRBD2. In germline, CDR1 is SGHDT, CDR2 YYEEEE. There are 13 residues in the CDR3. The ends lost 4 bases at V and 7 bases at J; junction bases unmatched: 7. CDR3 protein: CASSTGTRGEQYV. DNA for the CDR3: TGTGCCAGCAGCACCGGGACTAGGGGTGAGCAGTACGTC.

The sample holds a few counts of this clone. The chain couples TRBV5-4 to TRBJ2-3, with 13 bases aligning to TRBD2. V lost 4 bases to trimming and J lost 6 bases; unmatched junction nucleotides: 5. The CDR3 loop spans 15 amino acids. The germline gives CDR1 SGHNT, CDR2 YYREEE (reference sequence). The CDR3 sequence: CASSATSGRPDTQYF. The DNA for the CDR3 is TGTGCCAGCAGCGCGACTAGCGGGAGGCCGGATACGCAGTATTTT.

This clone has only a few counts. V and J are TRBV7-9 and TRBJ2-1; weak D call: TRBD2 (5 bases). CDR1 is SEHNR, CDR2 FQNEAQ, per germline (reference sequence). The V gene lost 1 base and the J gene lost 5 bases, with 9 bases spanning the gap. CDR3 length: 14 residues. The CDR3 DNA sequence: TGTGCCAGCAGCTTAGACCGGGGAGACAATGAGCAGTTCTTC. The encoded protein is CASSLDRGDNEQFF.

The chain links TRBV7-9 to TRBJ1-2; no clear D. The CDR3 has 13 amino acids. CDR1 SEHNR and CDR2 FQNEAQ come from the germline V gene (reference sequence). Between the trimmed V and J ends, which lost 7 bases and 4 bases, there was a span of 13 bases. This CDR3 reads CASTLLEVYGYTF. The CDR3 DNA sequence: TGTGCCAGCACCCTATTAGAGGTCTATGGCTACACCTTC. Complete variable domain (other parts from reference TRBV7-9 and TRBJ1-2): DTGVSQNPRHKITKRGQNVTFRCDPISEHNRLYWYRQTLGQGPEFLTYFQNEAQLEKSRLLSDRFSAERPKGSFSTLEIQRTEQGDSAMYLCASTLLEVYGYTFGSGTRLTVV.

This clone came up a few times. The chain recombines TRBV25-1 with TRBJ2-1; no definite D call. Germline lookup yields CDR1 MGHDK and CDR2 SYGVNS. V gave up 8 bases and J gave up 0 bases, with 14 bases separating them. The CDR3 is 15 residues long. The CDR3 DNA is TGTGCCAGCTCCTCTCTAGGAAGCTCCTACAATGAGCAGTTCTTC. This encodes CASSSLGSSYNEQFF.

The chain links TRBV5-4 to TRBJ2-7; 8 nucleotides align to TRBD2. The V gene's germline CDR1 is SGHNT and CDR2 YYREEE (reference sequence). V was clipped by 5 bases and J by 5 bases; unmatched bases: 6. The CDR3 extends over 13 amino acids. CDR3 in DNA: TGTGCCAGCAGGACCGGGACTAGTAACGAGCAGTACTTC. Translating it yields CASRTGTSNEQYF.

The V call is TRBV5-7, the J call TRBJ2-7; the D gene is possibly TRBD1 (6 bases). TRBV5-7 qualifies as an ORF whose function is uncertain. Deletions cut 4 bases from V and 2 bases from J, with 16 bases between. The CDR3 runs to 15 residues. The CDR3 sequence is CASSRYRQVPYEQYF. CDR3 DNA: TGTGCCAGCAGCCGCTATCGACAGGTTCCCTACGAGCAGTACTTC.